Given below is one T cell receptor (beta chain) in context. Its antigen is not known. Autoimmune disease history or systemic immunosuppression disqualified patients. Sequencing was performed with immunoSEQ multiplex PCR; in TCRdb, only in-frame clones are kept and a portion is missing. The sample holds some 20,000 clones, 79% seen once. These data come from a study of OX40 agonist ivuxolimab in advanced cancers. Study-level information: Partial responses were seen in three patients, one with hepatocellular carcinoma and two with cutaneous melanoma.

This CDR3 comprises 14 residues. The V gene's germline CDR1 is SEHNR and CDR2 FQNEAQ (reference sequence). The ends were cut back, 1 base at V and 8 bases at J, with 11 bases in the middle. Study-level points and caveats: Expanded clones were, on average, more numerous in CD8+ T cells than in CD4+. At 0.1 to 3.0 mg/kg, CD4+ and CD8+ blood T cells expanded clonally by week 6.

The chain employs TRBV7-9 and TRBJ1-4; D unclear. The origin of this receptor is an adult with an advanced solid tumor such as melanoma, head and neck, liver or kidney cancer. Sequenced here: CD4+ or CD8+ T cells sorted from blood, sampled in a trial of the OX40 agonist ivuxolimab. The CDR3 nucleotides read TGTGCCAGCAGCTTAGAGATCCATCGAGAAAAACTGTTTTTT. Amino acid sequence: CASSLEIHREKLFF.